This TCR beta chain originates from a study of CD8 T cells in cerebrospinal fluid in Alzheimer's disease (TCRdb year 2020). A note on the overall study: The study used two single-cell methods, plate-based nested PCR sequencing and droplet-based sequencing, to evaluate clonal expansion of CSF T cells. In the droplet-based CSF analysis comparing patients with controls, there were roughly 9 healthy controls (under 12,000 cells) and roughly 9 patients with MCI or Alzheimer's disease (approximately 9,800 cells). A total of 24 samples were covered by the CSF gene-expression analysis, which included Parkinson's disease patients. Whether clonally expanded T cells were present in cerebrospinal fluid from healthy elderly individuals and from patients with neurodegenerative disease was tested.

Receptors were amplified or captured by 10x single-cell sequencing. Profiling of CSF cells was done with 10X Genomics single-cell V(D)J and 5' gene-expression libraries. An Illumina NextSeq550 was used to sequence CSF single-cell TCR libraries. In the paper's pipeline: V(D)J reads were aligned to the vdj-GRCh38 alts ensemble 2.0.0 reference and processed with the Cell Ranger vdj pipeline. Clonotypes were defined as cell barcodes sharing the same set of productive CDR3 nucleotide sequences. To connect clonality with transcriptional profiles, clonotype information was added to the gene-expression metadata in Seurat v3.0. Exclusion was applied to CSF cells with more than 1,800 genes, more than 7,500 UMIs or more than 10% mitochondrial reads. CDR3-beta sequences were compared against VDJdb to identify TCRs with known antigen specificity. Only TCRs with complete alpha and beta chains were included in the network analysis of clone sharing, which used the R package qgraph. The reads were reprocessed in TCRdb, with one entry per CDR3 protein sequence and no accompanying DNA. These V and J calls are TCRdb output, not the study's own analysis. This specimen's table enumerates 1,500 to 2,000 distinct CDR3 sequences. The ten largest clones capture 6.2% of the sample.

None of the participants had acute infectious disease, and every participant was in good physical condition. A live/dead marker was used to sort live CSF cells for droplet-based sequencing. To pellet immune cells, CSF obtained by lumbar puncture was centrifuged at 300g. CSF samples were inspected for red blood cells, and any blood-contaminated sample was excluded. CSF cells were cryopreserved by placing the cells in freezing medium, freezing the cells overnight at -80 degrees C, and then storing the cells in liquid nitrogen. Before analysis, CSF samples had been stored for less than seven months. Frequency alone marks this clonotype as medium-sized (0.01 to 0.1%); no count is stored. No cognate antigen has been identified for it. The CDR3 measures 13 amino acids from cysteine to phenylalanine. DNA is not recorded here. From the germline V gene, CDR1 is SQVTM and CDR2 is ANQGSEA. Overall study results and their limits: The overall clonality comparison included only samples with detectable clones (about 11 healthy, 5 MCI, 5 AD, 6 PD). Compared with controls, patients with MCI or Alzheimer's disease had a higher percentage of their CSF TCRs made up by the single largest clone. When the data were pooled, 4 of 6 Alzheimer's patients but only 1 of 10 healthy subjects had a highly expanded clone, defined as one making up at least 3% of TCRs. The EBV-specific clones were neither the most highly expanded clones nor enriched among patients. Finding EBV-specific TCRs in CSF, the authors cautioned, does not establish a causal link between EBV and Alzheimer's disease.

The source of this sequence is a human donor in good health. The sequenced sample was cerebrospinal fluid. The chain is encoded by TRBV29-1 joined to TRBJ2-3; TCRdb indicates TRBD1, and absent DNA this call remains unverified. The CDR3 reads as follows: CSVNLGGTDTQYF.